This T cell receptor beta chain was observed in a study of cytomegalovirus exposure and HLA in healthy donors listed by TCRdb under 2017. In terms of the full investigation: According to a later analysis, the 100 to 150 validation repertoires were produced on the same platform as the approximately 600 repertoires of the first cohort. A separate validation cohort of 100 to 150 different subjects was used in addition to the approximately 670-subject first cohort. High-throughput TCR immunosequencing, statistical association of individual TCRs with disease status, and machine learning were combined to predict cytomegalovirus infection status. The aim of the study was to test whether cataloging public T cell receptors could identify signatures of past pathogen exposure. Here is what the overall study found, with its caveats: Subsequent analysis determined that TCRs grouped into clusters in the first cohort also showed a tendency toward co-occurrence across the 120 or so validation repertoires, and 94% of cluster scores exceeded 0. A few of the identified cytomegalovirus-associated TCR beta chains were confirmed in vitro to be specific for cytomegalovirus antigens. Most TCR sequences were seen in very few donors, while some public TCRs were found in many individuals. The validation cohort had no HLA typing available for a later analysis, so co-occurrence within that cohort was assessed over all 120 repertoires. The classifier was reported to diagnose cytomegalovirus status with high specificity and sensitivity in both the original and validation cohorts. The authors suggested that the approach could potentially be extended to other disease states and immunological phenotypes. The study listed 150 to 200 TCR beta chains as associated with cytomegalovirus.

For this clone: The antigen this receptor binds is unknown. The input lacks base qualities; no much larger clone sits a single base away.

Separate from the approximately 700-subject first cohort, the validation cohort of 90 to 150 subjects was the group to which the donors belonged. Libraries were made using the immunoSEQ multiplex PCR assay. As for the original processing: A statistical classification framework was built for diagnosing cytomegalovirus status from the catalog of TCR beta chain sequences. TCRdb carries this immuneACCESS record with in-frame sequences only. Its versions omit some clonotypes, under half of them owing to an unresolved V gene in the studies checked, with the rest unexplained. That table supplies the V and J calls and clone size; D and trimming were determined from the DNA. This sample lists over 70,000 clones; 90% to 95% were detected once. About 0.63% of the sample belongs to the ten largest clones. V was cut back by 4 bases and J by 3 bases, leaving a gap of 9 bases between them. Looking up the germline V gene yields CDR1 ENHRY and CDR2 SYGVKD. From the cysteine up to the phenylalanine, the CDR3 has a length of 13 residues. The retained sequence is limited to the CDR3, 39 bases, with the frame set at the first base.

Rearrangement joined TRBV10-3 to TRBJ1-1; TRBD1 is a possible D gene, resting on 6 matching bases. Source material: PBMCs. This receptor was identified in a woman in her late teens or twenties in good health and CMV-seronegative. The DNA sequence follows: TGTGCCATCAGTGTTAAGGGGGACACTGAAGCTTTCTTT. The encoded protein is CAISVKGDTEAFF.